The 31 T cell receptor beta chains presented below share a single source sample, sequenced in a study of blood T cells in healthy people across ages. A second PCR of 7 to 11 cycles used a sample-barcoded 5' primer and a J-beta primer mix. TCRdb re-analysed the 5' RACE reads in MiXCR, keeping a single row per CDR3 protein. Here the sample spans about 1.4 million distinct CDR3 sequences, around 59% being singletons. Sequencing was carried out using blood. These receptors originate from a young man in good health.

V gene TRBV10-3 combines with J gene TRBJ2-2; no firm D call. The CDR3 runs to 16 residues. Trimming left V 0 bases short and J 5 bases short, with 13 bases between. CDR1 is ENHRY and CDR2 is SYGVKD in the germline V gene. CDR3 sequence (DNA): TGTGCCATCAGTGAGTCACAAGAAACGAGGACCGGGGAGCTGTTTTTT. It translates to CAISESQETRTGELFF.

This chain connects TRBV27 to TRBJ1-6, with D possibly TRBD1 on 5 matching bases. CDR3 size: 15 residues. Germline V gene data show CDR1 as MNHEY and CDR2 as SMNVEV (reference sequence). Trimming took off 3 bases at V and 5 bases at J, with 11 bases between the two ends. The chain's CDR3 is CASSFLGTHNSPLHF. In nucleotides, the CDR3 is TGTGCCAGCAGTTTCCTCGGGACTCATAATTCACCCCTCCACTTT.

CDR3 loop: CASSLVRNGYTF. CDR3 nucleotide sequence: TGTGCCAGCAGCTTAGTGCGGAATGGCTACACCTTC. The V gene is TRBV7-9, the J gene TRBJ1-2; D unresolved. Germline V gene data show CDR1 as SEHNR and CDR2 as FQNEAQ (reference sequence). This CDR3 is built from 12 residues. The V end lost 1 base, the J end lost 6 bases, and 6 bases lay between the germline ends.

On this clonotype itself: One end of the junction does not line up with germline, which may come from a read error. This rearrangement joins TRBV7-2 to TRBJ2-7, with TRBD2 matching over 7 bases. Germline loops: CDR1 SGHTA, CDR2 FQGNSA. The CDR3 consists of 14 residues. This chain's CDR3 is CVSSLIREDYEQYF. DNA of the CDR3: TGTGTCAGCAGCTTAATTCGGGAGGACTACGAGCAGTACTTC.

The chain employs TRBV9 and TRBJ2-4, with D possibly being TRBD1 (6 bases). The CDR3 is 12 residues long. V dropped 1 base and J dropped 13 bases, with 12 bases sitting between them. Looked up from germline, CDR1 is SGDLS and CDR2 is YYNGEE. This CDR3 reads CASSVSTGRQYF. CDR3 DNA sequence: TGTGCCAGCAGCGTATCGACAGGAAGGCAGTACTTC.

This sequence joins TRBV12-3 or TRBV12-4 and TRBJ1-2; weak D call: TRBD1 (5 bases). There are 14 residues in the CDR3. V lost 5 bases to trimming and J lost 7 bases, with 17 bases between them. The CDR3 DNA follows: TGTGCCAGCAGTCCCCTTGGCAGGGTAGCTGGCTACACCTTC. Translation gives CASSPLGRVAGYTF.

This clonotype showed up just a few times. V is TRBV20-1 and J is TRBJ1-1, with D possibly matching TRBD1 (5 bases). CDR3 length: 13 residues. V was pared by 1 base and J by 3 bases, with 9 bases between. Germline lookup yields CDR1 DFQATT and CDR2 SNEGSKA (reference sequence). The CDR3 coding sequence is TGCAGTGCTAGAGCTGAGGGGTACACTGAAGCTTTCTTT. Translation: CSARAEGYTEAFF.

This clonotype was found a few times. The rearrangement joins TRBV20-1 to TRBJ2-7, with 7 bases lining up with TRBD2. The CDR3 contains 14 residues. Trimming cost V 4 bases and J 10 bases; bases outside gene matches: 16. Germline V gene sequence: CDR1 DFQATT, CDR2 SNEGSKA (reference sequence). Here the CDR3 reads CSANNLITSAPQYF. In DNA, the CDR3 is TGCAGTGCTAACAACCTAATAACTAGCGCCCCTCAGTACTTC.

The J gene is TRBJ2-7, the V gene TRBV28; possibly TRBD1 for D (6 bases). This CDR3 region has 13 residues. V lost 8 bases, J lost 5 bases, and 16 bases lay in between. Germline V gene sequence: CDR1 MDHEN, CDR2 SYDVKM. For the CDR3, the DNA is TGTGCCAGCCTACAGGGTCTGGGGAACGAGCAGTACTTC. Translated: CASLQGLGNEQYF.

This chain joins TRBV2 and TRBJ2-6; D is possibly TRBD1 (6 bases). The V end lost 7 bases, the J end lost 4 bases, and 11 bases lay between the germline ends. The CDR3 length is 14 residues. Germline V gene lookup returns CDR1 SNHLY and CDR2 FYNNEI. Here the CDR3 DNA reads TGTGCCAGCAATACAGGGTACGGGGCCAACGTCCTGACTTTC. Translating gives CASNTGYGANVLTF.

This rearrangement joins TRBV4-1 to TRBJ1-1; 7 nucleotides match TRBD1. Germline CDR1 MGHRA, CDR2 YSYEKL. Losses at the gene ends were 0 bases for V and 3 bases for J; bases not matched to a gene: 13. The CDR3 has 18 amino acids. As DNA, the CDR3 is TGCGCCAGCAGCCAAGAAAGAAGGGGGCTAGGGGGGTACACTGAAGCTTTCTTT. As protein: CASSQERRGLGGYTEAFF.

The chain joins TRBV9 to TRBJ2-7; D ambiguous. The V and J ends lost 0 bases and 5 bases respectively, with 12 bases between them. The CDR3 totals 14 residues. Germline V CDR1 and CDR2: SGDLS, YYNGEE. CDR3 sequence reads: CASSVGPPRNEQYF. Written as DNA, the CDR3 is TGTGCCAGCAGCGTAGGACCCCCCAGGAACGAGCAGTACTTC.

In this sample, this clonotype turned up a few times. This chain uses TRBV20-1 with TRBJ2-3; 9 bases agree with TRBD2. V gave up 5 bases and J gave up 0 bases; unmatched junction bases: 9. The CDR3 contains 16 residues. Germline V lookup: CDR1 DFQATT, CDR2 SNEGSKA (reference sequence). CDR3 in DNA: TGCAGTGCTGATAGCGGGGGAAGTCGGAGCACAGATACGCAGTATTTT. Its protein product is CSADSGGSRSTDTQYF.

The chain uses TRBV10-3 and TRBJ2-3, with TRBD2 as a possible D gene (7 bases). Germline CDR1 reads ENHRY; CDR2 reads SYGVKD. Between the trimmed V and J ends, which lost 7 bases and 2 bases, there was a span of 16 bases. The CDR3 contains 15 residues. The CDR3 DNA follows: TGTGCCATCAAGTCCGGGGGGCCTTCCACAGATACGCAGTATTTT. Protein: CAIKSGGPSTDTQYF.

The chain employs TRBV6-5 and TRBJ2-1, with 9 nucleotides matching TRBD1. J lost 2 bases, V lost 0 bases, and 11 bases had no gene match. CDR3 length: 19 residues. Germline V gene sequence: CDR1 MNHEY, CDR2 SVGAGI. The CDR3 sequence: CASSYSRGLGDRAYNEQFF. The CDR3 region has the DNA TGTGCCAGCAGTTACTCGAGAGGCCTGGGGGACAGGGCCTACAATGAGCAGTTCTTC.

This clonotype occurred a few times. The CDR3 bases are TGTGCCAGCAGTTTAGTTAGACAAAAAGAGACCCAGTACTTC. Translation gives CASSLVRQKETQYF. The genes are TRBV28 and TRBJ2-5, with no clear D. Germline-derived CDR1 and CDR2 are MDHEN and SYDVKM. This CDR3 has 14 amino acids. V lost 2 bases and J lost 3, with 10 bases in between.

The V and J genes are TRBV9 and TRBJ2-2; tentatively, D is TRBD1 (5 bases). CDR3 size: 16 residues. CDR1 and CDR2 (germline): SGDLS, YYNGEE. V was pared by 0 bases and J by 2 bases, with 11 bases between. CDR3 sequence (DNA): TGTGCCAGCAGCGTAGAGGCAGGGCTCAACACCGGGGAGCTGTTTTTT. Its protein is CASSVEAGLNTGELFF. The variable domain in full, with the rest retrieved from reference TRBV9 and TRBJ2-2, is DSGVTQTPKHLITATGQRVTLRCSPRSGDLSVYWYQQSLDQGLQFLIQYYNGEERAKGNILERFSAQQFPDLHSELNLSSLELGDSALYFCASSVEAGLNTGELFFGEGSRLTVL.

This clonotype is a singleton in its sample. The rearrangement links TRBV3-1 to TRBJ1-1, with 9 bases aligning to TRBD1. The CDR3 spans 15 residues. CDR1 is LGHDT, CDR2 YNNKEL, per germline (reference sequence). Trimming at V came to 2 bases and at J to 8 bases, leaving 9 bases not matched to a gene. In DNA form, the CDR3 reads TGTGCCAGCAGCCAAAGAGGGACAGGGACTACAGAAGCTTTCTTT. Translated, it gives CASSQRGTGTTEAFF.

This chain joins TRBV12-3 or TRBV12-4 and TRBJ1-2; a possible D gene is TRBD1 (5 bases). The CDR3 covers 13 residues. V was trimmed by 5 bases and J by 6 bases, leaving 13 bases between them. This CDR3 reads CASSGQGFDGYTF. The CDR3 DNA follows: TGTGCCAGCAGTGGCCAGGGTTTTGATGGCTACACCTTC.

This clonotype was found many times. The rearrangement joins TRBV7-2 to TRBJ1-6, with D possibly TRBD1 on 5 matching bases. CDR1 is SGHTA and CDR2 is FQGNSA in the germline V gene. The V end lost 4 bases, the J end lost 0 bases, and 19 bases lay between the germline ends. The length of the CDR3 is 19 residues. As DNA, the CDR3 is TGTGCCAGCAGCTCCCAAATGGGACCTCATAGCTCCTATAATTCACCCCTCCACTTT. Protein sequence: CASSSQMGPHSSYNSPLHF.

This chain connects TRBV7-9 to TRBJ2-5; perhaps TRBD1 as D (5 bases). V was trimmed by 1 base and J by 5 bases, leaving 11 bases between them. The CDR3 has 14 residues. CDR1 SEHNR and CDR2 FQNEAQ come from the germline V gene (reference sequence). The DNA for the CDR3 is TGTGCCAGCAGCTTAGTCAGGGTGGCGGAGACCCAGTACTTC. Residues: CASSLVRVAETQYF. The full variable domain, completed using reference TRBV7-9 and TRBJ2-5, is DTGVSQNPRHKITKRGQNVTFRCDPISEHNRLYWYRQTLGQGPEFLTYFQNEAQLEKSRLLSDRFSAERPKGSFSTLEIQRTEQGDSAMYLCASSLVRVAETQYFGPGTRLLVL.

The chain uses TRBV12-3 or TRBV12-4 and TRBJ1-2; TRBD1 agrees at 8 bases. Trimming cost V 0 bases and J 6 bases; bases outside gene matches: 0. The CDR3 loop spans 13 amino acids. The CDR3 sequence is CASSLAQGDGYTF. As DNA, the CDR3 is TGTGCCAGCAGTTTAGCACAGGGGGATGGCTACACCTTC.

V usage is TRBV27 and J usage is TRBJ2-3, with 9 positions matching TRBD2. This CDR3 is built from 18 residues. Germline V lookup: CDR1 MNHEY, CDR2 SMNVEV (reference sequence). V was pared by 0 bases and J by 0 bases, with 7 bases of the junction left unmatched. For the CDR3, the DNA is TGTGCCAGCAGTTTATCGGTGGCTAGCGGGACGAGCACAGATACGCAGTATTTT. Its protein is CASSLSVASGTSTDTQYF.

The chain recombines TRBV28 with TRBJ2-7; D is possibly TRBD2 (5 bases). Trimming took 6 bases from V and 1 from J, leaving 22 bases between them. The CDR3 sequence is 17 residues long. The germline V gene has CDR1 MDHEN and CDR2 SYDVKM. The CDR3 bases are TGTGCCAGCAGCAACACGATGGACTTTACCAAATCCTACGAGCAGTACTTC. Translation: CASSNTMDFTKSYEQYF.

The CDR3 sequence: CASSYSQGGARETQYF. The CDR3 bases are TGTGCCAGCAGTTACTCTCAAGGGGGGGCGAGGGAGACCCAGTACTTC. This chain links TRBV6-6 with TRBJ2-5; D possibly corresponds to TRBD2 (7 bases). Trimming left V 0 bases short and J 5 bases short, with 16 bases between. This CDR3 contains 16 residues. The germline CDR1 and CDR2 sequences are MNHNY and SVGAGI (reference sequence).

The rearrangement links TRBV20-1 to TRBJ2-1; tentative D call: TRBD2 (5 bases). The V end lost 6 bases, the J end lost 3 bases, and 9 bases lay between the germline ends. Germline V lookup: CDR1 DFQATT, CDR2 SNEGSKA (reference sequence). CDR3 length: 12 amino acids. CDR3 region: CSASRDYNEQFF. In nucleotides, the CDR3 is TGCAGTGCCTCGAGGGACTACAATGAGCAGTTCTTC.

The CDR3 bases are TGTGCCAGCAGCTTAGAGGCCAGGGCATTCTATGGCTACACCTTC. Translating gives CASSLEARAFYGYTF. The genes are TRBV7-2 and TRBJ1-2, with a tentative D call TRBD1 (5 bases). The CDR3 loop spans 15 amino acids. Germline V lookup: CDR1 SGHTA, CDR2 FQGNSA. Trimming left V 1 base short and J 4 bases short, with 13 bases between.

The rearrangement links TRBV29-1 to TRBJ2-1; the match to TRBD2 covers 12 bases. V dropped 1 base and J dropped 6; count of bases not matched to a gene: 13. The CDR3 has 18 amino acids. CDR1 and CDR2 (germline): SQVTM, ANQGSEA. The CDR3 DNA reads as TGCAGCGTTGAAGGTTCCCTAGCGGGAGGGCCCTCGCTCAATGAGCAGTTCTTC. Encoded protein: CSVEGSLAGGPSLNEQFF.

This clonotype was seen a few times. The CDR3 sequence: CASGQGYYGYTF. The CDR3 DNA reads as TGTGCCAGCGGACAGGGCTACTATGGCTACACCTTC. J is TRBJ1-2 and V is TRBV28; 8 nucleotides align to TRBD1. V shed 8 bases, J shed 3 bases, and the junction held 2 bases outside the gene matches. The CDR3 is 12 residues long. Looked up from germline, CDR1 is MDHEN and CDR2 is SYDVKM.

The chain recombines TRBV7-9 with TRBJ1-1; no firm D call. The CDR3 runs to 14 residues. CDR1 is SEHNR, CDR2 FQNEAQ, per germline (reference sequence). V was cut by 1 base and J by 4 bases, with 10 bases left in between. As DNA, the CDR3 is TGTGCCAGCAGCTTAGAGGAGGGTCGCACTGAAGCTTTCTTT. Translated, it gives CASSLEEGRTEAFF.

This chain uses TRBV7-2 with TRBJ2-7, with 8 bases fitting TRBD1. With 5 bases clipped from V and 2 bases from J, the junction kept 8 bases outside the gene matches. The CDR3 runs 15 residues. Per germline, CDR1 SGHTA and CDR2 FQGNSA. In DNA, the CDR3 is TGTGCCAGCAGCCCGACTCAGGGGGCAGCCTACGAGCAGTACTTC. It yields the protein CASSPTQGAAYEQYF.